A single sample gave rise to the 15 T cell receptor beta chains below, sequenced in a study of spatial heterogeneity in lung cancer. The sample's time point: blood at routine non-recurrence follow-up after resection. One entry per CDR3 protein results from TCRdb running MiXCR on the 5' RACE reads. The sample records roughly 71,000 distinct CDR3 sequences, 8% to 9.5% being singletons. The sequenced sample was PBMCs, obtained at follow-up. The receptors shown here come from a female donor with early-stage non-small cell lung cancer.

Ten or more counts support this clonotype. The chain combines TRBV27 with TRBJ1-2; weak D call: TRBD1 (6 bases). The CDR3 sequence is 15 residues long. Per the germline V gene, CDR1 is MNHEY and CDR2 is SMNVEV (reference sequence). V dropped 0 bases and J dropped 5 bases, with 13 bases sitting between them. In nucleotides, the CDR3 is TGTGCCAGCAGTTTATCAGGCCGGACAGCGTATGGCTACACCTTC. Residues: CASSLSGRTAYGYTF.

The chain carries TRBV11-2 and TRBJ2-1; D may match TRBD1 or TRBD2 (5 bases each). CDR1 and CDR2 (germline): SGHAT, FQNNGV. V lost 10 bases to trimming and J lost 2 bases, with 15 bases between them. The CDR3 consists of 14 residues. CDR3 bases: TGTGCCACAAGAAGGGGAGAAACCTACAATGAGCAGTTCTTC. This gives the protein CATRRGETYNEQFF.

This clonotype showed up many times. V gene TRBV18 combines with J gene TRBJ1-1, with 7 bases lining up with TRBD1. The CDR3 runs to 16 residues. CDR1 and CDR2 (germline): KGHSH, LQKENI. V trimming: 6 bases; J trimming: 0 bases; junction bases outside the gene matches: 10. The CDR3 sequence: CASSPRQGPMNTEAFF. The CDR3 DNA sequence: TGTGCCAGCTCCCCCCGACAGGGTCCAATGAACACTGAAGCTTTCTTT. The entire variable domain, with the rest obtained from reference TRBV18 and TRBJ1-1, is as follows: NAGVMQNPRHLVRRRGQEARLRCSPMKGHSHVYWYRQLPEEGLKFMVYLQKENIIDESGMPKERFSAEFPKEGPSILRIQQVVRGDSAAYFCASSPRQGPMNTEAFFGQGTRLTVV.

This clonotype has at least ten counts. This rearrangement joins TRBV5-4 to TRBJ1-2; D gene unclear. Germline CDR1 is SGHNT and CDR2 is YYREEE (reference sequence). Between the trimmed V and J ends, which lost 4 bases and 0 bases, there was a span of 10 bases. The CDR3 length is 14 residues. Here the CDR3 DNA reads TGTGCCAGCAGCCCATCTTTAGCTAACTATGGCTACACCTTC. Residues: CASSPSLANYGYTF.

This clonotype was recorded at least ten times. The genes are TRBV7-9 and TRBJ1-2; weak D call: TRBD1 (5 bases). The CDR3 is 13 residues long. V was cut by 5 bases and J by 10 bases, with 17 bases left in between. Germline V CDR1 and CDR2: SEHNR, FQNEAQ (reference sequence). The CDR3 DNA reads TGTGCCAGCAGCCGCACCGGGACCCACTACTACACCTTC. Translation gives CASSRTGTHYYTF.

This clonotype occurred many times. The chain recombines TRBV28 with TRBJ2-7; D unclear. Germline V gene data show CDR1 as MDHEN and CDR2 as SYDVKM. The ends were cut back, 6 bases at V and 1 base at J, with 7 bases in the middle. The CDR3 spans 12 residues. The CDR3 region is CASSIPSYEQYF. As DNA, the CDR3 is TGTGCCAGCAGCATACCATCCTACGAGCAGTACTTC.

This clonotype was observed many times. The chain carries TRBV7-2 and TRBJ2-5; no firm D call. Trimming took off 5 bases at V and 3 bases at J, with 1 base between the two ends. The CDR3 totals 10 residues. Germline V gene lookup returns CDR1 SGHTA and CDR2 FQGNSA. The CDR3 region is CASSKETQYF. The CDR3 DNA reads as TGTGCCAGCAGCAAAGAGACCCAGTACTTC.

The sample holds many counts of this clonotype. V gene TRBV7-2 combines with J gene TRBJ2-5; 12 positions agree with TRBD2. The CDR3 is 15 residues long. CDR1 and CDR2 from the germline V gene are SGHTA and FQGNSA. J gave up 5 bases and V 2 bases, and 3 bases lay outside the gene matches. CDR3 nucleotide sequence: TGTGCCAGCAGCTTACGGCTAGCGGGAGGGGAGACCCAGTACTTC. Translated: CASSLRLAGGETQYF.

This clonotype was seen ten or more times. V and J are TRBV20-1 and TRBJ1-6, with D unclear. V was shortened by 6 bases and J by 8 bases, with 20 bases between the two germline ends. Germline V gene sequence: CDR1 DFQATT, CDR2 SNEGSKA (reference sequence). CDR3 length: 15 amino acids. The CDR3 DNA sequence: TGCAGTGCCGAACGATGGGGAACTGCAGATTCACCCCTCCACTTT. Protein sequence: CSAERWGTADSPLHF.

This clonotype has just a few counts. V and J are TRBV5-1 and TRBJ2-6; TRBD1 might be the D (5 bases). Trimming shortened V by 2 bases and J by 4 bases, and 10 bases separated the two germline ends. CDR1 and CDR2 from the germline V gene are SGHRS and YFSETQ. The CDR3 is made up of 15 amino acids. CDR3 sequence (DNA): TGCGCCAGCAGCTTCGACAGTACCGGGGCCAACGTCCTGACTTTC. This sequence encodes CASSFDSTGANVLTF.

The chain recombines TRBV6-1 with TRBJ2-5; D remains unclear. The CDR3 extends over 14 amino acids. Germline loops: CDR1 MNHNS, CDR2 SASEGT. Trimming left V 4 bases short and J 0 bases short, with 9 bases between. The CDR3 here is CASSGGWYQETQYF. The CDR3 DNA reads as TGTGCCAGCAGTGGGGGATGGTACCAAGAGACCCAGTACTTC.

In regard to this clonotype: This clone may be a read error of a much larger clone one base away. This sequence joins TRBV5-4 and TRBJ2-5; 8 bases fit TRBD2. CDR1 and CDR2 from the germline V gene are SGHNT and YYREEE (reference sequence). The CDR3 totals 14 residues. The CDR3 sequence is CVSSRTSSQETQYF. In DNA form, the CDR3 reads TGTGTCAGCAGCCGGACTAGCTCCCAAGAGACCCAGTACTTC. The full variable domain, rest sourced from reference TRBV5-4 and TRBJ2-5, is ETGVTQSPTHLIKTRGQQVTLRCSSQSGHNTVSWYQQALGQGPQFIFQYYREEENGRGNFPPRFSGLQFPNYSSELNVNALELDDSALYLCVSSRTSSQETQYFGPGTRLLVL.

This clonotype was seen ten or more times. The chain is built from TRBV7-9 and TRBJ2-1; D not certain. Germline CDR1 reads SEHNR; CDR2 reads FQNEAQ (reference sequence). Trimming left V 1 base short and J 10 bases short, with 14 bases between. This CDR3 has 14 residues. The CDR3 region is CASSLVPTWMEQFF. CDR3 nucleotides: TGTGCCAGCAGCTTAGTGCCAACTTGGATGGAGCAGTTCTTC.

This clonotype came up many times. The rearrangement joins TRBV5-1 to TRBJ2-1; 9 positions agree with TRBD2. The V segment lost 4 bases and the J segment 8 bases; nucleotides outside the gene matches: 13. The V gene's germline CDR1 is SGHRS and CDR2 YFSETQ. The CDR3 extends over 16 amino acids. The CDR3 reads CASSVQPGLALYEQFF. In nucleotides, the CDR3 is TGCGCCAGCAGCGTCCAGCCGGGACTAGCCTTGTATGAGCAGTTCTTC.

The table lists this clonotype with a few counts. The chain links TRBV27 to TRBJ2-7, with D maybe TRBD2 (6 bases). CDR3 length: 15 residues. The germline gives CDR1 MNHEY, CDR2 SMNVEV (reference sequence). Trimming left V 6 bases short and J 3 bases short, with 18 bases between. CDR3 protein: CASSSRPSGVYEQYF. DNA of the CDR3: TGTGCCAGCAGCTCCCGCCCGTCGGGAGTCTACGAGCAGTACTTC.